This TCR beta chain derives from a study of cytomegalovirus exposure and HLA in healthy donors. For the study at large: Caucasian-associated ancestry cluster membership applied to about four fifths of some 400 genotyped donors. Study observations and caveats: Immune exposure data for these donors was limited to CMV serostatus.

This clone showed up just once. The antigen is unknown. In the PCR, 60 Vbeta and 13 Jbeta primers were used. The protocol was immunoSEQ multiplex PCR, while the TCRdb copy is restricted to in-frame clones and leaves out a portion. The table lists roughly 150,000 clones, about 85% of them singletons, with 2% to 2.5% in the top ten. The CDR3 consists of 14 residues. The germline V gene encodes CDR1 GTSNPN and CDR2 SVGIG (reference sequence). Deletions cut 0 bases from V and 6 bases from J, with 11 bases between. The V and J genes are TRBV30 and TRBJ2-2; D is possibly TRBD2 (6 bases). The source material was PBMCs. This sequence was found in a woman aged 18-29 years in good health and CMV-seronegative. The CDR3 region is CAWSVGGLSGELFF. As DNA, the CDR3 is TGTGCCTGGAGTGTGGGGGGATTATCCGGGGAGCTGTTTTTT.